The next 26 T cell receptor beta chains were all read from a single sample in a study of shared clonotypes between healthy human individuals. Naive CD8 cells comprised CD45RO-negative, CCR7-positively selected cells, excluding terminally differentiated effector memory CD45RA+ cells. Method: immunoSEQ multiplex PCR; TCRdb's copy keeps in-frame clones and lacks some. The sample has roughly 2.1 million clones; about 92% are singletons. Source material: naive CD8+ T cells from PBMCs. These receptors were taken from a man in his late teens or twenties in good health. Some clones in this sample may be carry-over from other donors' samples.

This rearrangement joins TRBV11-2 to TRBJ1-3; D is perhaps TRBD1 (6 bases). CDR1 and CDR2 from the germline V gene are SGHAT and FQNNGV. The CDR3 extends over 16 amino acids. Trimming stripped 4 bases from V and 10 bases from J, with 23 bases between. For the CDR3, the DNA is TGTGCCAGCAGCTCGCCCCGGGACAAGGTGGGGGATACCATATATTTT. Its protein product is CASSSPRDKVGDTIYF.

The J gene is TRBJ2-7, the V gene TRBV6-5; no reliable D call. V lost 6 bases, J lost 3 bases, and 18 bases lay in between. The germline gives CDR1 MNHEY, CDR2 SVGAGI. There are 15 residues in the CDR3. The CDR3 loop is CASSSPAVQDYEQYF. The CDR3, as DNA: TGTGCCAGCAGCTCCCCCGCAGTGCAGGACTACGAGCAGTACTTC.

The J gene is TRBJ1-1, the V gene TRBV5-5; D possibly corresponds to TRBD1 (5 bases). Trimming took 0 bases from V and 5 from J, leaving 20 bases between them. CDR3 size: 17 residues. Looked up from germline, CDR1 is SGHKS and CDR2 is YYEKEE (reference sequence). Here the CDR3 DNA reads TGTGCCAGCAGCTTGGGGTTGGTCCGGGGCCCAGGGACTGAAGCTTTCTTT. This gives the protein CASSLGLVRGPGTEAFF.

The rearrangement joins TRBV27 to TRBJ2-2, with D uncertain. With 0 bases removed from V and 3 bases from J, the gap between germline ends came to 5 bases. Germline V gene data show CDR1 as MNHEY and CDR2 as SMNVEV (reference sequence). The CDR3 covers 14 residues. Written as DNA, the CDR3 is TGTGCCAGCAGTTTATCGTGGTACACCGGGGAGCTGTTTTTT. Translation: CASSLSWYTGELFF.

This chain links TRBV7-9 with TRBJ2-4; tentatively, D is TRBD2 (5 bases). The ends were cut back, 6 bases at V and 7 bases at J, with 10 bases in the middle. Germline CDR1 is SEHNR and CDR2 is FQNEAQ (reference sequence). This CDR3 spans 12 amino acids. The CDR3 spells CASSYGLNIQYF. The CDR3 DNA is TGTGCCAGCAGTTACGGACTGAACATTCAGTACTTC.

A remark on this clone: Other DNA sequences in the sample encode the same CDR3. J is TRBJ2-7 and V is TRBV7-9; D is tentatively TRBD1 or TRBD2 (5 bases each). CDR1 is SEHNR, CDR2 FQNEAQ, per germline (reference sequence). The CDR3 is 13 residues long. Trimming pared 5 bases from V and 6 bases from J, leaving 14 bases between. The CDR3 DNA sequence: TGTGCCAGCAGCCCAGGGACCTCCAGCGAGCAGTACTTC. Protein: CASSPGTSSEQYF.

The chain couples TRBV5-6 to TRBJ2-7; TRBD1 agrees at 7 bases. The CDR3 runs to 16 residues. V lost 4 bases to trimming and J lost 2 bases; unmatched junction nucleotides: 12. The germline V gene encodes CDR1 SGHDT and CDR2 YYEEEE. CDR3 sequence reads: CASSPRPGQSPYEQYF. CDR3 bases: TGTGCCAGCAGCCCCCGACCGGGACAGAGTCCCTACGAGCAGTACTTC.

The CDR3, as DNA: TGTGCCAGCAGTTCCCCGACAGGGGAAGTCTTCACCGGGGAGCTGTTTTTT. It yields the protein CASSSPTGEVFTGELFF. The J gene is TRBJ2-2, the V gene TRBV27; 8 bases line up with TRBD1. J gave up 4 bases and V 4 bases, and 11 bases lay outside the gene matches. This CDR3 spans 17 amino acids. The V gene's germline CDR1 is MNHEY and CDR2 SMNVEV (reference sequence).

This chain joins TRBV27 and TRBJ2-1; the match to TRBD2 covers 13 bases. V was pared by 1 base and J by 7 bases, with 4 bases of the junction left unmatched. CDR1 and CDR2 from the germline V gene are MNHEY and SMNVEV (reference sequence). The CDR3 runs 16 residues. As DNA, the CDR3 is TGTGCCAGCAGTTTATACGAGGGACTAGCGGGGAATGAGCAGTTCTTC. This translates into CASSLYEGLAGNEQFF.

J is TRBJ1-5 and V is TRBV5-1; TRBD1 is a possible D gene (6 bases). Between the trimmed V and J ends, which lost 4 bases and 2 bases, there was a span of 16 bases. The CDR3 loop spans 16 amino acids. Germline V gene data show CDR1 as SGHRS and CDR2 as YFSETQ. The DNA for the CDR3 is TGCGCCAGCAGCCCATGGCCAGGGGAGGGCAATCAGCCCCAGCATTTT. It specifies CASSPWPGEGNQPQHF.

The chain carries TRBV11-2 and TRBJ2-2; D remains ambiguous. The V gene lost 8 bases and the J gene lost 6 bases, with 7 bases spanning the gap. CDR3 length: 11 residues. CDR1 and CDR2 from the germline V gene are SGHAT and FQNNGV. CDR3 amino acids: CASPVSGELFF. The CDR3 DNA reads TGTGCCAGCCCCGTGTCCGGGGAGCTGTTTTTT. The full variable domain, with the rest looked up from reference TRBV11-2 and TRBJ2-2, is EAGVAQSPRYKIIEKRQSVAFWCNPISGHATLYWYQQILGQGPKLLIQFQNNGVVDDSQLPKDRFSAERLKGVDSTLKIQPAKLEDSAVYLCASPVSGELFFGEGSRLTVL.

The chain couples TRBV28 to TRBJ2-7; the D gene is possibly TRBD2 (6 bases). The V gene lost 5 bases and the J gene lost 4 bases, with 21 bases spanning the gap. Per germline, CDR1 MDHEN and CDR2 SYDVKM. The CDR3 contains 16 residues. The CDR3 reads CASSPNVREQGYEQYF. The CDR3 region has the DNA TGTGCCAGCAGTCCGAACGTCCGGGAGCAGGGTTACGAGCAGTACTTC.

The chain couples TRBV6-4 to TRBJ1-1; D unclear. The CDR3 spans 12 residues. V was trimmed by 4 bases and J by 11 bases, leaving 14 bases between them. The germline gives CDR1 MRHNA, CDR2 SNTAGT. CDR3 nucleotide sequence: TGTGCCAGCAGTGGCAGCAGGACCGAGGCTTTCTTT. Translation: CASSGSRTEAFF.

The rearrangement joins TRBV7-8 to TRBJ1-1; no firm D call. Per the germline V gene, CDR1 is SGHVS and CDR2 is FQNEAQ. The CDR3 spans 15 residues. Trimming stripped 1 base from V and 8 bases from J, with 17 bases between. This CDR3 is CASSLDLDFVSEAFF. The CDR3 region has the DNA TGTGCCAGCAGCTTAGATCTAGATTTTGTCAGCGAAGCTTTCTTT.

This chain links TRBV11-2 with TRBJ2-1, with 7 bases lining up with TRBD2. The CDR3 covers 14 residues. Per germline, CDR1 SGHAT and CDR2 FQNNGV. V was pared by 4 bases and J by 4 bases, with 4 bases of the junction left unmatched. The CDR3 loop reads CASSWGTTYNEQFF. The CDR3 region has the DNA TGTGCCAGCAGCTGGGGGACTACATACAATGAGCAGTTCTTC. Supplemented by reference TRBV11-2 and TRBJ2-1, the full variable domain reads EAGVAQSPRYKIIEKRQSVAFWCNPISGHATLYWYQQILGQGPKLLIQFQNNGVVDDSQLPKDRFSAERLKGVDSTLKIQPAKLEDSAVYLCASSWGTTYNEQFFGPGTRLTVL.

Only one count was recorded for this clone. The V call is TRBV7-9, the J call TRBJ2-7, with a tentative D call TRBD2 (5 bases). Trimming stripped 5 bases from V and 0 bases from J, with 11 bases between. This CDR3 contains 14 residues. Germline values: CDR1 SEHNR, CDR2 FQNEAQ (reference sequence). CDR3 coding DNA: TGTGCCAGCAGCAAAATTGGGAGCTCCTACGAGCAGTACTTC. This codes for CASSKIGSSYEQYF.

The chain couples TRBV27 to TRBJ2-2; D is uncertain. V was trimmed by 5 bases and J by 6 bases, leaving 10 bases between them. Germline V CDR1 and CDR2: MNHEY, SMNVEV (reference sequence). The CDR3 has 13 residues. CDR3 sequence: CASSPHGAGELFF. The CDR3 DNA follows: TGTGCCAGCAGTCCCCATGGGGCCGGGGAGCTGTTTTTT.

The chain joins TRBV25-1 to TRBJ2-7, with TRBD1 matching 10 bases. Trimming at V came to 4 bases and at J to 4 bases, leaving 10 bases not matched to a gene. CDR3 length: 16 residues. CDR1 and CDR2 (germline): MGHDK, SYGVNS. The CDR3 loop is CASSARGQGLSYEQYF. CDR3 DNA sequence: TGTGCCAGCAGTGCCCGGGGACAGGGGTTATCGTACGAGCAGTACTTC.

The chain employs TRBV25-1 and TRBJ2-1; D uncertain. With 10 bases removed from V and 4 bases from J, the gap between germline ends came to 23 bases. Per germline, CDR1 MGHDK and CDR2 SYGVNS. This CDR3 is 16 amino acids long. The CDR3 coding sequence is TGTGCCACCTTTCCTTTTCGAAAATGTAAGTACAATGAGCAGTTCTTC. This codes for CATFPFRKCKYNEQFF.

Details on this clone: Other DNA sequences of this sample code for an identical CDR3. The rearrangement links TRBV6-5 to TRBJ1-1; D gene unclear. The CDR3 covers 14 residues. V lost 0 bases, J lost 1 base, and 6 bases lay in between. Germline V CDR1 and CDR2: MNHEY, SVGAGI. CDR3 DNA sequence: TGTGCCAGCAGTTACTCGTCCCCGAACACTGAAGCTTTCTTT. Translation gives CASSYSSPNTEAFF.

The gene calls are TRBV6-6 and TRBJ1-5, with TRBD1 matching over 10 bases. Trimming at V came to 6 bases and at J to 9 bases, leaving 14 bases not matched to a gene. CDR1 is MNHNY and CDR2 is SVGAGI in the germline V gene (reference sequence). The CDR3 is made up of 16 amino acids. CDR3 protein: CASSPPTGGFFLPQHF. CDR3 nucleotide sequence: TGTGCCAGCAGCCCCCCGACAGGGGGCTTTTTTTTGCCCCAGCATTTT.

The chain couples TRBV9 to TRBJ2-7; D is possibly TRBD1 (5 bases). The CDR3 loop spans 15 amino acids. Germline CDR1 is SGDLS and CDR2 is YYNGEE. Trimming removed 0 bases from V and 3 bases from J, with 13 bases in between. The CDR3 nucleotides read TGTGCCAGCAGCGTAGAGCCGGCCAGGGTCTACGAGCAGTACTTC. Protein product: CASSVEPARVYEQYF.

The chain is built from TRBV15 and TRBJ1-5; 8 bases are shared with TRBD1. V gave up 9 bases and J gave up 1 base; unmatched junction bases: 5. Per the germline V gene, CDR1 is LNHNV and CDR2 is YYDKDF (reference sequence). CDR3 length: 14 residues. The CDR3 loop reads CATIDRGSNQPQHF. CDR3 sequence (DNA): TGTGCCACAATCGACAGGGGAAGCAATCAGCCCCAGCATTTT.

The chain employs TRBV6-1 and TRBJ2-1; the D is unclear. CDR1 is MNHNS and CDR2 is SASEGT in the germline V gene. The CDR3 has 13 residues. Trimming took off 6 bases at V and 6 bases at J, with 12 bases between the two ends. The CDR3 bases are TGTGCCAGCAGGGACCCCCCGGCCAATGAGCAGTTCTTC. It encodes CASRDPPANEQFF.

The V gene is TRBV7-6, the J gene TRBJ2-6; 7 nucleotides align to TRBD1. CDR3 length equals 18 residues. Germline values: CDR1 SGHVS, CDR2 FNYEAQ. Losses at the gene ends were 5 bases for V and 0 bases for J; bases not matched to a gene: 10. CDR3 region: CASSATGLALSGANVLTF. CDR3 in DNA: TGTGCCAGCAGCGCGACAGGGTTGGCCCTCTCTGGGGCCAACGTCCTGACTTTC.

The CDR3 sequence is CASSHARAGNTIYF. In nucleotides, the CDR3 is TGTGCCAGCAGCCATGCGAGGGCTGGAAACACCATATATTTT. The rearrangement links TRBV7-9 to TRBJ1-3, with D uncertain. V was shortened by 5 bases and J by 2 bases, with 10 bases between the two germline ends. The CDR3 loop spans 14 amino acids. Germline CDR1 SEHNR, CDR2 FQNEAQ (reference sequence).